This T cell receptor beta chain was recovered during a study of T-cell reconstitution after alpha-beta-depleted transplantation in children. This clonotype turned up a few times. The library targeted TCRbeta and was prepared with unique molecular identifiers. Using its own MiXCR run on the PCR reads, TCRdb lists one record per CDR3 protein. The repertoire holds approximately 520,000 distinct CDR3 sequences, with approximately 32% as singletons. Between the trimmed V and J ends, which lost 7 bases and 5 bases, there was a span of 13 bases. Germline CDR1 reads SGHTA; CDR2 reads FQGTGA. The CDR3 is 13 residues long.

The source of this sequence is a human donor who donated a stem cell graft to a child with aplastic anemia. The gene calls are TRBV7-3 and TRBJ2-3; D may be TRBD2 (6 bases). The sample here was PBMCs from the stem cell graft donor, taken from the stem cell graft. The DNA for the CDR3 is TGTGCCAGCAACCAACAAGCGGGAGATACGCAGTATTTT. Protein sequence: CASNQQAGDTQYF.